Listed here is a single T cell receptor beta chain. Its antigen is currently not known. Its ends do not fully match the called genes, so a read error is possible. Whole blood was collected in K2EDTA tubes by collaborating institutions according to the institutions' own protocols. For TCRbeta analysis, collaborators shipped samples as frozen whole blood, isolated PBMCs, or DNA extracted from either of those sample types. Taken from the germline V gene, the CDR1 and CDR2 loops are LGHNA and YSLEER. From its cysteine to its phenylalanine, the CDR3 spans 14 amino acids. Only the CDR3 region is kept as DNA, spanning 42 bases read in frame from base 1. These data originate in a study of blood T cell repertoires in COVID-19 (dated by TCRdb to 2019 to 2021). Looking at the study overall: The collaborator samples originated in the United States, Italy and Spain and spanned the acute and convalescent phases of COVID-19. The samples were drawn from the first 160 participants of the ongoing ImmuneRACE study and from 1,254 subjects provided by 6 global collaborators. The dataset comprised deeply sampled blood TCRbeta repertoires from subjects exposed to, actively infected with, or recovered from COVID-19. The repertoires were made available in a free public database intended to serve as a resource for research on the immune response to SARS-CoV-2. Sample metadata almost always included a de-identified subject ID, COVID-19 status, age in years and sex. The material from the prospective study consisted of cDNA or gDNA derived from T cells, B-cell-depleted T cells, or PBMCs. Where available, HLA class I and class II types were obtained from metadata supplied by the sample provider rather than from assay-based typing. Broader findings and caveats from the paper: The amount of clinical and demographic metadata varied by source and participant and was provided uncurated.

The immunoSEQ Assay, a bias-controlled multiplex PCR, was used to amplify TCRbeta CDR3 regions from genomic DNA. The published analysis was carried out like this. The number of nucleated cells in each sample was estimated by amplification of reference gene primers within the assay. Sequence reads were collapsed and filtered to measure the absolute abundance of every unique TCRbeta CDR3 rearrangement. For each sample, productive Simpson clonality was calculated as the square root of Simpson's diversity index over productive rearrangements. Imported from immuneACCESS, the table was reduced by TCRdb to in-frame sequences with V and J called. These copies leave out some clones; in studies compared against another copy, an unresolved V gene accounts for under half, and the cause of the remainder is not known. The DNA gave D and trimming, while V, J and clone size come from that table. This sample gives about 140,000 clones in total; approximately 82% of them show up just once. Roughly a tenth of the sample is taken by the ten largest.

The chain was built from TRBV4-3 and TRBJ2-5; TRBD1 matches 7 bases in the middle. This clonotype was sampled from a man aged 55 to 70 with active or convalescent COVID-19. The sequenced sample was peripheral blood. The CDR3 in this case is CASSPGTAQATQYF. The sequenced DNA is TGCGCCAGCAGCCCGGGGACAGCCCAAGCGACCCAGTACTTC.